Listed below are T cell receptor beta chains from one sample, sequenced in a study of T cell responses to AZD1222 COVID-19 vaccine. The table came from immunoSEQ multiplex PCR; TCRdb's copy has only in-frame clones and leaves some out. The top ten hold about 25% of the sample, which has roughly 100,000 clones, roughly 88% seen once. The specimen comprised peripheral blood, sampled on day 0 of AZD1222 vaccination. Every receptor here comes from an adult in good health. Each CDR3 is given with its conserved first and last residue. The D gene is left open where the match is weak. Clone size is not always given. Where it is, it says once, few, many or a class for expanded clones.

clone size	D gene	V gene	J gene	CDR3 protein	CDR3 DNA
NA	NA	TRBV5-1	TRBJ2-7	CASSLEESEQYF	TGCGCCAGCAGCTTGGAGGAGTCCGAGCAGTACTTC
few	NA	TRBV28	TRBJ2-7	CASSSLLRQQYF	TGTGCCAGCAGTTCTCTCCTTAGGCAGCAGTACTTC
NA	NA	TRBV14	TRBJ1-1	CASSQEVGMRTEAFF	TGTGCCAGCAGCCAAGAGGTAGGAATGCGAACTGAAGCTTTCTTT
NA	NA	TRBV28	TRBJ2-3	CASSSGPTDTQYF	TGTGCCAGCAGTAGCGGACCCACAGATACGCAGTATTTT
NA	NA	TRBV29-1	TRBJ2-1	CSVGQSNEQFF	TGCAGCGTTGGACAGTCAAATGAGCAGTTCTTC
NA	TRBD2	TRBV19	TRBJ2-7	CASSIGSGRPYEQYF	TGTGCCAGTAGTATCGGGAGCGGGAGGCCCTACGAGCAGTACTTC
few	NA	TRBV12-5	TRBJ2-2	CASGFATNTGELFF	TGTGCTAGTGGTTTCGCTACGAACACCGGGGAGCTGTTTTTT
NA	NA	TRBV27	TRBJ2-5	CASSQNRVNLLETQYF	TGTGCCAGCAGTCAAAACAGGGTTAATTTGTTAGAGACCCAGTACTTC
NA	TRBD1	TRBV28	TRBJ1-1	CASSPPGGEAFF	TGTGCCAGCAGTCCCCCAGGGGGTGAAGCTTTCTTT
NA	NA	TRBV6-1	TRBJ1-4	CASSEGGPNEKLFF	TGTGCCAGCAGTGAAGGGGGGCCTAATGAAAAACTGTTTTTT
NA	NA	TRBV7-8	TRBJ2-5	CASSNLDLLGQETQYF	TGTGCCAGCAGCAACCTTGACTTACTAGGGCAAGAGACCCAGTACTTC
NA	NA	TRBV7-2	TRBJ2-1	CASSSPAVRADEQFF	TGTGCCAGCAGCTCCCCGGCGGTCCGGGCCGATGAGCAGTTCTTC
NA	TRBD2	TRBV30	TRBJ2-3	CAWRRTSGRLTDTQYF	TGTGCCTGGAGGAGGACTAGCGGGAGACTGACAGATACGCAGTATTTT
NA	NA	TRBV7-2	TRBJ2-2	CASSPPAKTGELFF	TGTGCCAGCAGCCCGCCTGCTAAAACCGGGGAGCTGTTTTTT
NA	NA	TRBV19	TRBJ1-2	CASRSRVDYGYTF	TGTGCCAGTAGGTCCAGGGTGGACTATGGCTACACCTTC
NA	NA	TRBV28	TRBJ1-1	CAIRDTEAFF	TGTGCCATTAGGGACACTGAAGCTTTCTTT
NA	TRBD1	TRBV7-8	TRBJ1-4	CASSPPGQTEKLFF	TGTGCCAGCAGTCCACCGGGACAGACCGAAAAACTGTTTTTT
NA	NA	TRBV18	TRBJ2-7	CASSQDRSAYEQYF	TGTGCCAGCTCGCAGGACAGAAGTGCCTACGAGCAGTACTTC
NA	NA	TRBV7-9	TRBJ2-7	CASSAKLDGTYEQYF	TGTGCCAGCAGCGCCAAACTTGACGGGACCTACGAGCAGTACTTC
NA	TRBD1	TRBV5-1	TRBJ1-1	CASSRDSSNTEAFF	TGCGCCAGCAGTCGGGACAGTTCGAACACTGAAGCTTTCTTT
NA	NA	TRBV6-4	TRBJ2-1	CASSLRAGGNEQFF	TGTGCCAGCAGTCTTAGAGCGGGTGGCAATGAGCAGTTCTTC
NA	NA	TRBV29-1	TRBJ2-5	CSVVPGTTKTQYF	TGCAGCGTTGTGCCGGGAACGACGAAGACCCAGTACTTC
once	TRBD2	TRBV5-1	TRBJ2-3	CASSYYSGRSTDTQYF	TGCGCCAGCAGCTACTATAGCGGGAGGAGCACAGATACGCAGTATTTT
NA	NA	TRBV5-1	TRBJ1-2	CASSLDGDRGYGYTF	TGCGCCAGCAGCTTGGACGGTGATAGGGGCTATGGCTACACCTTC
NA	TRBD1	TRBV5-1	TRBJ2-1	CASSLEQGVSNEQFF	TGCGCCAGCAGCTTGGAACAGGGGGTGTCCAATGAGCAGTTCTTC
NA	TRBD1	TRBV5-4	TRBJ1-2	CASSWQTGTGGGYTF	TGTGCCAGCAGCTGGCAAACAGGGACAGGAGGCGGCTACACCTTC
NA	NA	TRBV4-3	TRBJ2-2	CASSQDPSGTNTGELFF	TGCGCCAGCAGCCAAGATCCATCTGGAACGAACACCGGGGAGCTGTTTTTT
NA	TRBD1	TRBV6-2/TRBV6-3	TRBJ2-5	CASSTWTGGTETQYF	TGTGCCAGCAGCACCTGGACAGGCGGAACGGAGACCCAGTACTTC
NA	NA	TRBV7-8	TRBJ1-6	CASSLLLSGGSPLHF	TGTGCCAGCAGCTTACTCTTAAGTGGCGGGTCACCCCTCCACTTT